The 9 T cell receptor beta chains reported below all come from one sample, sequenced in a study of OX40 agonist ivuxolimab in advanced cancers. Assay: immunoSEQ multiplex PCR; the TCRdb copy retains only in-frame clones and omits some. This sample has 19,000 or so clones, with 70% to 90% found just once. This specimen consisted of CD4+ or CD8+ T cells sorted from blood, obtained in a trial of the OX40 agonist ivuxolimab. The receptors originated from an adult with an advanced solid tumor such as melanoma, head and neck, liver or kidney cancer.

The table lists this clone with a count of one. V and J are TRBV5-1 and TRBJ2-7; TRBD1 might be the D (6 bases). The CDR3 loop spans 13 amino acids. The V gene's germline CDR1 is SGHRS and CDR2 YFSETQ. Between the trimmed V and J ends, which lost 7 bases and 1 base, there was a span of 12 bases. CDR3 protein: CASGRDISYEQYF. In nucleotides, the CDR3 is TGCGCCAGCGGCCGGGACATTTCCTACGAGCAGTACTTC. The full variable domain, its missing parts supplied by reference TRBV5-1 and TRBJ2-7, is KAGVTQTPRYLIKTRGQQVTLSCSPISGHRSVSWYQQTPGQGLQFLFEYFSETQRNKGNFPGRFSGRQFSNSRSEMNVSTLELGDSALYLCASGRDISYEQYFGPGTRLTVT.

CDR3 in DNA: TGTGCCAGTAGTATGGGGGGCTCCTACAATGAGCAGTTCTTC. This translates into CASSMGGSYNEQFF. This rearrangement joins TRBV19 to TRBJ2-1; a possible D gene is TRBD2 (6 bases). The germline V and J ends were trimmed by 3 bases and 0 bases, with 6 bases remaining between them. Per germline, CDR1 LNHDA and CDR2 SQIVND (reference sequence). The CDR3 contains 14 residues.

V gene TRBV4-1 combines with J gene TRBJ1-2, with a weak D call TRBD1 (5 bases). Trimming pared 3 bases from V and 3 bases from J, leaving 11 bases between. The CDR3 is 14 amino acids. Germline CDR1 and CDR2: MGHRA and YSYEKL. In DNA form, the CDR3 reads TGCGCCAGCAGCCACTGGGGCGCGGACTATGGCTACACCTTC. This gives the protein CASSHWGADYGYTF.

The chain combines TRBV7-9 with TRBJ2-1; possible D gene TRBD2, 6 bases. Germline V gene lookup returns CDR1 SEHNR and CDR2 FQNEAQ (reference sequence). V gave up 5 bases and J gave up 2 bases, with 19 bases separating them. This CDR3 is built from 17 residues. In nucleotides, the CDR3 is TGTGCCAGCAGCCTCGGTGACGGGGGTGATCCCTACAATGAGCAGTTCTTC. The encoded protein is CASSLGDGGDPYNEQFF.

This chain uses TRBV4-3 with TRBJ2-7, with 11 bases aligning to TRBD2. The germline V gene has CDR1 LGHNA and CDR2 YSLEER. The CDR3 has 15 amino acids. After removal of 3 bases from V and 7 bases from J, the junction contained 8 bases not matched to a gene. This chain's CDR3 is CASSHHSGRAGEQYF. The DNA for the CDR3 is TGCGCCAGCAGCCACCATAGCGGGAGGGCCGGGGAGCAGTACTTC.

The CDR3 reads CASSGLGQALDEQYF. The CDR3 bases are TGTGCCAGCAGCGGTCTGGGGCAGGCTTTGGACGAGCAGTACTTC. The chain combines TRBV2 with TRBJ2-7, with D possibly matching TRBD1 (5 bases). Deletions cut 6 bases from V and 5 bases from J, with 20 bases between. The CDR3 sequence is 15 residues long. In germline, CDR1 is SNHLY, CDR2 FYNNEI.

V and J are TRBV6-5 and TRBJ1-2; D is uncertain. The V end was cut by 2 bases, the J end by 8 bases, with 15 bases between. The CDR3 spans 14 residues. CDR1 and CDR2 from the germline V gene are MNHEY and SVGAGI. CDR3 residues: CASSYQEGIWGYTF. The CDR3 DNA follows: TGTGCCAGCAGTTACCAGGAGGGCATTTGGGGCTACACCTTC.

The rearrangement joins TRBV6-5 to TRBJ2-3; 13 bases align to TRBD2. Germline assignment: CDR1 MNHEY and CDR2 SVGAGI. CDR3 length: 16 amino acids. V lost 4 bases, J lost 9 bases, and 10 bases stayed unmatched. The CDR3 sequence: CASSFRTSGSRDTQYF. The CDR3 nucleotides read TGTGCCAGCAGTTTCCGGACTAGCGGGAGTAGAGACACGCAGTATTTT.

The V and J genes are TRBV27 and TRBJ1-2, with a weak D call TRBD1 (6 bases). The germline V and J ends were trimmed by 9 bases and 7 bases, with 15 bases remaining between them. CDR1 and CDR2 from the germline V gene are MNHEY and SMNVEV (reference sequence). This CDR3 is built from 12 residues. The CDR3 DNA reads as TGTGCCAGTAGAACTACAGGGTTTGGCTACACCTTC. Its protein product is CASRTTGFGYTF.